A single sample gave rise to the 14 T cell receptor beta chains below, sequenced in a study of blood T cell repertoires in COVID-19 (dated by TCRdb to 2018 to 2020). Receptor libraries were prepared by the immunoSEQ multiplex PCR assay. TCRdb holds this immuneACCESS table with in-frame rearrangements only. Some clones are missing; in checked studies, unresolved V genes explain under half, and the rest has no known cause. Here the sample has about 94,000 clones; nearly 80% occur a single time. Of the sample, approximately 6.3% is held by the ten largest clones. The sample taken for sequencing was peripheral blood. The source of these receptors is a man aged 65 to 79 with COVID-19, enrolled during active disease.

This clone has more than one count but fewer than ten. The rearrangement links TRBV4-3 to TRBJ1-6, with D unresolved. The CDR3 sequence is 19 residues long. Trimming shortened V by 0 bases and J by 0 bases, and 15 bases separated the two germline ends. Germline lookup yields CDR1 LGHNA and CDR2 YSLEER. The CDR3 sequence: CASSQDLHSSSSYNSPLHF. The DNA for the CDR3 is TGCGCCAGCAGCCAAGATCTGCACAGTTCGAGCTCCTATAATTCACCCCTCCACTTT.

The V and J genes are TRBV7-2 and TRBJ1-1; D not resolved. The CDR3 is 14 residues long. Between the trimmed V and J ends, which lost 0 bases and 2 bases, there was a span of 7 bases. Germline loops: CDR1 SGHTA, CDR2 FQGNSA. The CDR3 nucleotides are TGTGCCAGCAGCTTAGCGGGAGGAAACACTGAAGCTTTCTTT. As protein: CASSLAGGNTEAFF.

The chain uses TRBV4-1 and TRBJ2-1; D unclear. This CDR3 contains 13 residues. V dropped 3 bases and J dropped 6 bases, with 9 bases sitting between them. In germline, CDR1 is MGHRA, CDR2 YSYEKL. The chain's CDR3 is CASSQIRGNEQFF. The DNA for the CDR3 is TGCGCCAGCAGCCAGATACGAGGCAATGAGCAGTTCTTC.

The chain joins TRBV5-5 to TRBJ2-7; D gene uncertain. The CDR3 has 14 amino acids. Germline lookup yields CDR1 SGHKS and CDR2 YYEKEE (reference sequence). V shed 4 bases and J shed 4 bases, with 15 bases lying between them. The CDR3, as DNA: TGTGCCAGCAGCCCGGATAGGTGGGCTTACGAGCAGTACTTC. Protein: CASSPDRWAYEQYF.

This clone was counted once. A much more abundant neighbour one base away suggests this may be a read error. The CDR3 is CASSPGGPEAFF. The CDR3 DNA reads TGTGCCAGCTCACCAGGGGGCCCTGAAGCTTTCTTT. The rearrangement joins TRBV18 to TRBJ1-1, with D possibly matching TRBD1 (6 bases). Trimming removed 2 bases at V and 6 bases at J, with 7 bases between. This CDR3 is built from 12 residues. CDR1 and CDR2 (germline): KGHSH, LQKENI.

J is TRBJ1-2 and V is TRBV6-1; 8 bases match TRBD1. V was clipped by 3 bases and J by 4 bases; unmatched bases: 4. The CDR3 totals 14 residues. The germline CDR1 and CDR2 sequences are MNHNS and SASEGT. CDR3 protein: CASSETGEGYGYTF. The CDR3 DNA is TGTGCCAGCAGTGAGACAGGGGAGGGCTATGGCTACACCTTC.

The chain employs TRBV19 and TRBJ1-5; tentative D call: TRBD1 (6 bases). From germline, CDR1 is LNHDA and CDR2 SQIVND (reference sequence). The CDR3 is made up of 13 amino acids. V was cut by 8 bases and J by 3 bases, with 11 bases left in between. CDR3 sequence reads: CASSGQINQPQHF. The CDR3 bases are TGTGCCAGTTCTGGACAGATCAATCAGCCCCAGCATTTT.

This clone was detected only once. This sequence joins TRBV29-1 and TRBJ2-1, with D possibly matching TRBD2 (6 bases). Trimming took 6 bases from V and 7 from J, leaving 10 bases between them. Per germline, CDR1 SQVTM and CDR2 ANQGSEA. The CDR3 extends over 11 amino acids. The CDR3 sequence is CSVAGQNEQFF. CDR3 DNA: TGCAGCGTGGCGGGGCAAAATGAGCAGTTCTTC.

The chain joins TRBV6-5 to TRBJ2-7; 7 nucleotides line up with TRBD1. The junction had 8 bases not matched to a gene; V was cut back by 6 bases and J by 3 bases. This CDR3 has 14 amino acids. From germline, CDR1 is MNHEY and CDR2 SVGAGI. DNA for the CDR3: TGTGCCAGCAGGGGAGTGGGACAGAACTACGAGCAGTACTTC. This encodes CASRGVGQNYEQYF.

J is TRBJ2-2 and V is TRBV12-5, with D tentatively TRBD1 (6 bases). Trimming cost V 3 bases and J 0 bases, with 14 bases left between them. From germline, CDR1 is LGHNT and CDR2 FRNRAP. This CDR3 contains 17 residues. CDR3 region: CASGFRNRATNTGELFF. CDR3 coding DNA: TGTGCTAGTGGTTTTAGAAACAGGGCCACGAACACCGGGGAGCTGTTTTTT.

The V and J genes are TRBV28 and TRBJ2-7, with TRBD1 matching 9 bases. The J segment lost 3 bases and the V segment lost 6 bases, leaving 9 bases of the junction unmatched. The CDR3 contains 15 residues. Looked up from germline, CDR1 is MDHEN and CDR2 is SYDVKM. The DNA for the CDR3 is TGTGCCAGCAGACAAACAGGGGGCGCGATCTACGAGCAGTACTTC. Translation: CASRQTGGAIYEQYF.

In nucleotides, the CDR3 is TGTGCCAGCAGCCAAGAAATCACCAGCGGGAGGGCCGTGGATGAGCAGTTCTTC. It specifies CASSQEITSGRAVDEQFF. This chain connects TRBV3-1 (or the pseudogene TRBV3-2) to TRBJ2-1, with TRBD2 identical over 10 bases. CDR1 and CDR2 from the germline V gene are LGHDT and YNNKEL (reference sequence). This CDR3 region has 18 residues. With 0 bases clipped from V and 8 bases from J, the junction kept 13 bases outside the gene matches.

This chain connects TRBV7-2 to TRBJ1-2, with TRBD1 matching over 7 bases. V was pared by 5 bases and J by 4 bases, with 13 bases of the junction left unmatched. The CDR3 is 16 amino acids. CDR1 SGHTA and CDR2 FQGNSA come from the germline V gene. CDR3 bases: TGTGCCAGCAGCGCCCGGGCGCTAGGGGGCAGCTATGGCTACACCTTC. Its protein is CASSARALGGSYGYTF. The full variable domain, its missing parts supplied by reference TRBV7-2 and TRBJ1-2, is GAGVSQSPSNKVTEKGKDVELRCDPISGHTALYWYRQSLGQGLEFLIYFQGNSAPDKSGLPSDRFSAERTGGSVSTLTIQRTQQEDSAVYLCASSARALGGSYGYTFGSGTRLTVV.

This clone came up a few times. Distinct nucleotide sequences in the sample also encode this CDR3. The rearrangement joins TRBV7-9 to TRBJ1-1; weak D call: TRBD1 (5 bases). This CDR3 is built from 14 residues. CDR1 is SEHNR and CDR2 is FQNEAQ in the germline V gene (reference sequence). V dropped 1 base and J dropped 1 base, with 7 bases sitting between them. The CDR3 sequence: CASSLVGGNTEAFF. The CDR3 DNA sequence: TGTGCCAGCAGCTTAGTGGGGGGGAACACTGAAGCTTTCTTT.